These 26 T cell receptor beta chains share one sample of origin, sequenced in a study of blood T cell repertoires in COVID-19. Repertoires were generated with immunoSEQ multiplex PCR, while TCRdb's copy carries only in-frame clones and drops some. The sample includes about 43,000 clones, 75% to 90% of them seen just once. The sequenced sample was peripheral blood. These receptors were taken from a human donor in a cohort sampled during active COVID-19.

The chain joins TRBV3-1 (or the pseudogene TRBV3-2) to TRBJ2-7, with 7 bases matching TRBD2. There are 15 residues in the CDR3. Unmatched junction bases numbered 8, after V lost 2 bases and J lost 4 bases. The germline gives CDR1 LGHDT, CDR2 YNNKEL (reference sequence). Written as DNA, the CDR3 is TGTGCCAGCAGCCAACGGCGGGAGTTAAAGTACGAGCAGTACTTC. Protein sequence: CASSQRRELKYEQYF.

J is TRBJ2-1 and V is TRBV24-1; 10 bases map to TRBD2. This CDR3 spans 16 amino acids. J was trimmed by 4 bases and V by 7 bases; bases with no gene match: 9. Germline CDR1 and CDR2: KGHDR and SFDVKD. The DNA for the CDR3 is TGTGCCACCAGCCGAGCGGGAGGGCCCTGGTACAATGAGCAGTTCTTC. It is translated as CATSRAGGPWYNEQFF.

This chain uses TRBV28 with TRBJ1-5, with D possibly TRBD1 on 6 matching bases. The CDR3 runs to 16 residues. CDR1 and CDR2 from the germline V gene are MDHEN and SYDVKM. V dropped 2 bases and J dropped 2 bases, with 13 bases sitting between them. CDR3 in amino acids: CASSLVGGGGNQPQHF. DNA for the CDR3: TGTGCCAGCAGTTTAGTCGGTGGGGGCGGCAATCAGCCCCAGCATTTT.

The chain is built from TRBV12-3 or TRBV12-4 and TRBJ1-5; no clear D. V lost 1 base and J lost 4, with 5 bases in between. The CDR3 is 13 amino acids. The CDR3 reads CASSLDGNQPQHF. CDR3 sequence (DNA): TGTGCCAGCAGTTTAGACGGGAATCAGCCCCAGCATTTT.

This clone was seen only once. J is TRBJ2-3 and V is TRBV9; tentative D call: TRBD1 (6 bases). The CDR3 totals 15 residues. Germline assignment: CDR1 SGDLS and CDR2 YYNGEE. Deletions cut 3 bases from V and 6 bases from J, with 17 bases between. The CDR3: CASSATYRESDTQYF. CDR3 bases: TGTGCCAGCAGCGCCACTTACAGGGAGAGCGATACGCAGTATTTT.

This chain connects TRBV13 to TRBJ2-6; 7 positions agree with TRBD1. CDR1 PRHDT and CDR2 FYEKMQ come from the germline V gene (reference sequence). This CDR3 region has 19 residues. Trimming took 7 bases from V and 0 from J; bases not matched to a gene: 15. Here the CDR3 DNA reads TGTGCCAGCAACAATCCGGGACAGCGCTCTCTCTCTGGGGCCAACGTCCTGACTTTC. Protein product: CASNNPGQRSLSGANVLTF.

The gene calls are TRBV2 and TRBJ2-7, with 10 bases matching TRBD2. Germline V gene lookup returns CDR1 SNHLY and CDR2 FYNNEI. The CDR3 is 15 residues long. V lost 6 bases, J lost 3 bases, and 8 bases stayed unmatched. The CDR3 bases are TGTGCCAGCAGGGTAAGGACTAGCGGACTCTACGAGCAGTACTTC. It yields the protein CASRVRTSGLYEQYF.

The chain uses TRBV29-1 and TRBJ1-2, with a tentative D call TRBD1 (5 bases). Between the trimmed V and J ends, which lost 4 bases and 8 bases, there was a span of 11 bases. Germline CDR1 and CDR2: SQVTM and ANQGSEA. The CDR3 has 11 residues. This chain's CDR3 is CSVVEGRGYTF. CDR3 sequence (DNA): TGCAGCGTTGTGGAGGGACGCGGCTACACCTTC.

CDR3 loop: CASSLDRGGGYTF. The CDR3 DNA is TGCGCCAGCAGCTTGGACAGGGGGGGTGGCTACACCTTC. The chain carries TRBV5-1 and TRBJ1-2; 8 bases map to TRBD1. This CDR3 region has 13 residues. Germline CDR1 is SGHRS and CDR2 is YFSETQ. V lost 0 bases and J lost 7; bases outside the gene matches: 2.

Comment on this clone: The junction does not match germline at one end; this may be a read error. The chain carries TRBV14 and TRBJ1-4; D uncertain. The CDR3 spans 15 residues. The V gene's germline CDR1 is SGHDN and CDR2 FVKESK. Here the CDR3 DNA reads TGTGCCAGCAGCAAAGAATCGGGAAACCTGGGGAAACTGTTTTTT. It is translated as CASSKESGNLGKLFF.

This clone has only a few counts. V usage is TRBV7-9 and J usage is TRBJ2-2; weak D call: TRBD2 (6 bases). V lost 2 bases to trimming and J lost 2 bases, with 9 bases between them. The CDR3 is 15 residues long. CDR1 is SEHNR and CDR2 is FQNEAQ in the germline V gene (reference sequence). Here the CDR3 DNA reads TGTGCCAGCAGCTTAACTAGCAGAAACACCGGGGAGCTGTTTTTT. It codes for CASSLTSRNTGELFF. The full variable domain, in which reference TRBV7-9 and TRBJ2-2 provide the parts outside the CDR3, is DTGVSQNPRHKITKRGQNVTFRCDPISEHNRLYWYRQTLGQGPEFLTYFQNEAQLEKSRLLSDRFSAERPKGSFSTLEIQRTEQGDSAMYLCASSLTSRNTGELFFGEGSRLTVL.

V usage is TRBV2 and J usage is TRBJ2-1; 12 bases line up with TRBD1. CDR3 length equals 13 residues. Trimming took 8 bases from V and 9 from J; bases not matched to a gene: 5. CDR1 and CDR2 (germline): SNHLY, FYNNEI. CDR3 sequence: CASWGQGALEQFF. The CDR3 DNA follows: TGTGCCAGCTGGGGACAGGGGGCTCTTGAGCAGTTCTTC. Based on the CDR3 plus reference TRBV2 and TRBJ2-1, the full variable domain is EPEVTQTPSHQVTQMGQEVILRCVPISNHLYFYWYRQILGQKVEFLVSFYNNEISEKSEIFDDQFSVERPDGSNFTLKIRSTKLEDSAMYFCASWGQGALEQFFGPGTRLTVL.

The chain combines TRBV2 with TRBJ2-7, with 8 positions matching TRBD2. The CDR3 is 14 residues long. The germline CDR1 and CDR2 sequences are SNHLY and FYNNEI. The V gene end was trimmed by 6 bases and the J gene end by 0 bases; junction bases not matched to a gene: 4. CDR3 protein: CASSRLATSYEQYF. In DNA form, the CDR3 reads TGTGCCAGCAGCCGACTAGCGACCTCCTACGAGCAGTACTTC.

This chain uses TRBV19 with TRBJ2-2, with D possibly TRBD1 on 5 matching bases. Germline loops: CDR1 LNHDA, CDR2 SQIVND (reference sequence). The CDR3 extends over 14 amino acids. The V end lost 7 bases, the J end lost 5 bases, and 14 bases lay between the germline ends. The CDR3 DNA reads TGTGCCAGTACCAAGCAGGGCTGGACCGGGGAGCTGTTTTTT. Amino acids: CASTKQGWTGELFF.

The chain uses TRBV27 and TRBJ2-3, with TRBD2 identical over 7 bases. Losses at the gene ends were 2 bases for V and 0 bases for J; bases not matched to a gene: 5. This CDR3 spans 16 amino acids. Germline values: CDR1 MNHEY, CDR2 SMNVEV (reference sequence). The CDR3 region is CASSLRGGRSTDTQYF. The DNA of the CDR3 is TGTGCCAGCAGTTTACGCGGCGGGAGAAGCACAGATACGCAGTATTTT.

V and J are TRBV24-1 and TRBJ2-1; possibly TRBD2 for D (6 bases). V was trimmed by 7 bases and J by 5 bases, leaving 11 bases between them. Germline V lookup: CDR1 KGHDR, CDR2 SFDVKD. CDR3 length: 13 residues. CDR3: CATSGEADNEQFF. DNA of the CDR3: TGTGCCACCAGCGGGGAGGCAGACAATGAGCAGTTCTTC.

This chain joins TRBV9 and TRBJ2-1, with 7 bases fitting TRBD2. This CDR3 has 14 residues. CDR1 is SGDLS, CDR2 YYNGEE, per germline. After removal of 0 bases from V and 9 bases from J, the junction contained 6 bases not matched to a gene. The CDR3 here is CASSVGGGPGEQFF. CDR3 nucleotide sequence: TGTGCCAGCAGCGTAGGGGGAGGGCCAGGTGAGCAGTTCTTC.

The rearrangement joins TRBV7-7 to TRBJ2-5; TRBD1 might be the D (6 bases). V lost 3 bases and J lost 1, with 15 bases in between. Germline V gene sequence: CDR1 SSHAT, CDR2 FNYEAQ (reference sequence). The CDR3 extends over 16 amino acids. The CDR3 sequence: CASSLSGTKVQETQYF. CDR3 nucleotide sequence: TGTGCCAGCAGCTTGTCCGGGACAAAGGTCCAAGAGACCCAGTACTTC.

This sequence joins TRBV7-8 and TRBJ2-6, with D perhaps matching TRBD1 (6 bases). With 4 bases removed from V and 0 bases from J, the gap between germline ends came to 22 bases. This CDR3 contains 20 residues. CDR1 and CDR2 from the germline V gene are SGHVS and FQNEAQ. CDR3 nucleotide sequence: TGTGCCAGCAGCTCATTATTCGACAGGCCGACCACCTCTGGGGCCAACGTCCTGACTTTC. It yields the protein CASSSLFDRPTTSGANVLTF.

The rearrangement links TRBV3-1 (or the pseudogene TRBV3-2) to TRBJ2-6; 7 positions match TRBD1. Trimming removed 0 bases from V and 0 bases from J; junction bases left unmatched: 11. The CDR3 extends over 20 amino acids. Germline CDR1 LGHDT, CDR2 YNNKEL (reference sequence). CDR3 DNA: TGTGCCAGCAGCCAAGATTTTTCAGGGGGACATCGCTCTGGGGCCAACGTCCTGACTTTC. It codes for CASSQDFSGGHRSGANVLTF.

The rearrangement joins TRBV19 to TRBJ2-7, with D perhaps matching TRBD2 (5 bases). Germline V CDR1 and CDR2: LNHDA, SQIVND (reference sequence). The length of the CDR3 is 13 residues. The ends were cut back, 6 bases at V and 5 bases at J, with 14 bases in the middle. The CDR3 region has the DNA TGTGCCAGTAGGCTCTCGGGGTCCCACGAGCAGTACTTC. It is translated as CASRLSGSHEQYF.

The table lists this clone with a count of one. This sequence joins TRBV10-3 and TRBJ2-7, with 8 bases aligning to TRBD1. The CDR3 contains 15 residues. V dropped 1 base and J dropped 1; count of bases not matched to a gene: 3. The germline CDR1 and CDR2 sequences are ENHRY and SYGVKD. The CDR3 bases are TGTGCCATCAGTGAGTGGGGACAGGTATCCTACGAGCAGTACTTC. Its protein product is CAISEWGQVSYEQYF.

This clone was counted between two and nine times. CDR3 nucleotides: TGTGCCAGCAGCGTAGGCCCTAGCGGGAGGGCCTACACCGGGGAGCTGTTTTTT. Its protein product is CASSVGPSGRAYTGELFF. The rearrangement links TRBV9 to TRBJ2-2, with 12 bases lining up with TRBD2. Germline CDR1 reads SGDLS; CDR2 reads YYNGEE. V shed 0 bases, J shed 3 bases, and the junction held 6 bases outside the gene matches. CDR3 size: 18 residues. Full variable domain (outside the CDR3, taken from reference TRBV9 and TRBJ2-2): DSGVTQTPKHLITATGQRVTLRCSPRSGDLSVYWYQQSLDQGLQFLIQYYNGEERAKGNILERFSAQQFPDLHSELNLSSLELGDSALYFCASSVGPSGRAYTGELFFGEGSRLTVL.

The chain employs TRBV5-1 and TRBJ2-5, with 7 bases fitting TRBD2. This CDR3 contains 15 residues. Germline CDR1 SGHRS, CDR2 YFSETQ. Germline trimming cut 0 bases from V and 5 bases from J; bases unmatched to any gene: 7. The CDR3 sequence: CASSLGGSSPETQYF. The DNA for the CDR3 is TGCGCCAGCAGCTTGGGCGGGAGTTCCCCGGAGACCCAGTACTTC.

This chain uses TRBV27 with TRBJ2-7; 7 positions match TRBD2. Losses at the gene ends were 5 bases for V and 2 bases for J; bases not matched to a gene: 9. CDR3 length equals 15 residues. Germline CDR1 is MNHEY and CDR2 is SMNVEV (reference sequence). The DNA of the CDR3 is TGTGCCAGCAGTCAACCGGGACTACGACCCTACGAGCAGTACTTC. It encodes CASSQPGLRPYEQYF.

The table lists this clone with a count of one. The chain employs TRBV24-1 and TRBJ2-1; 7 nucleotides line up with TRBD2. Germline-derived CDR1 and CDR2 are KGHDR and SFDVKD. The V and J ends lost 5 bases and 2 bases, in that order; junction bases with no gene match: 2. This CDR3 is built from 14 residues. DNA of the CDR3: TGTGCCACCAGTGTGAGCGGGGCCTACAATGAGCAGTTCTTC. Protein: CATSVSGAYNEQFF.